The source of this TCR beta chain is a study of shared clonotypes between healthy human individuals. Overall study: Ranging from 18 to 49 in age, donors were two women and a few men.

Comment on this clone: Its antigen is as yet unknown.

Cells designated naive CD8 were CD45RO-negative and were positively selected for CCR7, with terminally differentiated effector memory CD45RA+ cells excluded. Clones were sequenced by immunoSEQ multiplex PCR, and TCRdb holds only the in-frame ones, with some missing. The table lists some 2,000,000 clones, about 95% of them singletons. Study-level findings and limits: The four-donor shared clonotypes exceeded non-shared clonotypes in generation probability, with non-shared ones scoring lower. Sharing across a handful of donors was seen in around 5.1% of naive CD4 clonotypes.

The sequence was obtained from a man younger than 30 in good health. The sample consisted of naive CD8+ T cells sorted from blood.

The CDR3 region has the DNA TGTGCCAGCAGTTACTTCAACTTAGATGAGCAGTTCTTC. Translating it yields CASSYFNLDEQFF. The J gene is TRBJ2-1, the V gene TRBV6-5; D remains unclear. The CDR3 loop spans 13 amino acids. The V end lost 1 base, the J end lost 8 bases, and 9 bases lay between the germline ends. Germline CDR1 is MNHEY and CDR2 is SVGAGI.